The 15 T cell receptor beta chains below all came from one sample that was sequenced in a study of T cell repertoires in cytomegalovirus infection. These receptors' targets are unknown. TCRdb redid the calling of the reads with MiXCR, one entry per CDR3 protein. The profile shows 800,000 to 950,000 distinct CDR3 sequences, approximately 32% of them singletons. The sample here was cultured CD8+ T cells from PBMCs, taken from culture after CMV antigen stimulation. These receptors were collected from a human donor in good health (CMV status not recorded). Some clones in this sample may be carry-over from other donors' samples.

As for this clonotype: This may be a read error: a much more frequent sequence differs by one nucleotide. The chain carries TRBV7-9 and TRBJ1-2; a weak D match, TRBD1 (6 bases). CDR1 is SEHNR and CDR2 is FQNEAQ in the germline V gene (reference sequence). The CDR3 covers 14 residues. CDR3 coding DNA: TGTGCCAACAGCTTAGCGCTTGGGGGCGATGGCTACACCTTC. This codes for CANSLALGGDGYTF.

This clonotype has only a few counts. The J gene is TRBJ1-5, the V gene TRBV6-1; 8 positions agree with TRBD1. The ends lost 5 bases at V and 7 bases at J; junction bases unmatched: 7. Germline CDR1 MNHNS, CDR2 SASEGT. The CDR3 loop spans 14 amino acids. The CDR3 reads CASSSLTGVQPQHF. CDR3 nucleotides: TGTGCCAGCAGTTCCCTGACAGGGGTCCAGCCCCAGCATTTT.

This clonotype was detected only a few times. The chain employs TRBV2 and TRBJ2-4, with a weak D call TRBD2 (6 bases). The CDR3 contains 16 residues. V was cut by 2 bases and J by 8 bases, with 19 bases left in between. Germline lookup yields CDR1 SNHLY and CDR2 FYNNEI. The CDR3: CASSERDSPSRDIQYF. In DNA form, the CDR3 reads TGTGCCAGCAGTGAAAGGGACTCACCGTCGCGGGACATTCAGTACTTC. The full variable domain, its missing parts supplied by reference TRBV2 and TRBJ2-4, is EPEVTQTPSHQVTQMGQEVILRCVPISNHLYFYWYRQILGQKVEFLVSFYNNEISEKSEIFDDQFSVERPDGSNFTLKIRSTKLEDSAMYFCASSERDSPSRDIQYFGAGTRLSVL.

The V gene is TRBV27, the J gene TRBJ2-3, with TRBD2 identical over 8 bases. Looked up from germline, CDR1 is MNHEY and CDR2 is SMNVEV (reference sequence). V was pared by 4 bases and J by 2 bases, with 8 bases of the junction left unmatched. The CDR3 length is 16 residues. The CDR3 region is CASSSSGGWYTDTQYF. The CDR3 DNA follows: TGTGCCAGCAGTTCCAGCGGGGGTTGGTACACAGATACGCAGTATTTT.

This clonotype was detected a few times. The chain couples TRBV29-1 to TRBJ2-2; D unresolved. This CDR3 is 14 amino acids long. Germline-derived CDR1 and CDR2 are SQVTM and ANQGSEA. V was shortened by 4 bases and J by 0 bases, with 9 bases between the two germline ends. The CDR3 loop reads CSVALSANTGELFF. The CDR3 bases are TGCAGCGTTGCTTTGTCAGCGAACACCGGGGAGCTGTTTTTT.

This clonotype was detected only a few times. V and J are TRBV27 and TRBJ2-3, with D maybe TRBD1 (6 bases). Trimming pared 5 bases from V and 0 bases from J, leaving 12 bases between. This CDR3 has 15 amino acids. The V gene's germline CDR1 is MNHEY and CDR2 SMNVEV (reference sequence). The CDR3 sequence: CASSPGTLSTDTQYF. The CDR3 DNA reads TGTGCCAGCAGTCCGGGGACACTTAGCACAGATACGCAGTATTTT.

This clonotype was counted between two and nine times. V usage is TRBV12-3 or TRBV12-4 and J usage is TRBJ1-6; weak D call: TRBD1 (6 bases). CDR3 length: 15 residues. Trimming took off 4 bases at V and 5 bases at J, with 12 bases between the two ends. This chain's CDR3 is CASSSWTANNSPLHF. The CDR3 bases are TGTGCCAGCAGTTCCTGGACAGCTAATAATTCACCCCTCCACTTT.

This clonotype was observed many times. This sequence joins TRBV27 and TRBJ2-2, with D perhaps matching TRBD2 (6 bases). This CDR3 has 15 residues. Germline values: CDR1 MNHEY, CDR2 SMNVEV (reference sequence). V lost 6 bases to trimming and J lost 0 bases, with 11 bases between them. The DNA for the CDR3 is TGTGCCAGCAGCGAGGGACTTGCGAACACCGGGGAGCTGTTTTTT. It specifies CASSEGLANTGELFF.

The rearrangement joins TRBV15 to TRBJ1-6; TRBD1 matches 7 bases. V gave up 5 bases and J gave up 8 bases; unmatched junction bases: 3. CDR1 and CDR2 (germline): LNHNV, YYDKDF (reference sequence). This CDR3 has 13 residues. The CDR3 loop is CATSYDRDSPLHF. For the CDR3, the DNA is TGTGCCACCAGCTATGACAGGGATTCACCCCTCCACTTT.

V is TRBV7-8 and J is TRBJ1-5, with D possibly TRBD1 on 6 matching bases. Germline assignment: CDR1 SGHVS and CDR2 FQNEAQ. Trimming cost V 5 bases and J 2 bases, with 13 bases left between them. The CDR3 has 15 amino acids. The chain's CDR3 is CASSVAGAGNQPQHF. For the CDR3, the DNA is TGTGCCAGCAGCGTCGCGGGGGCTGGCAATCAGCCCCAGCATTTT. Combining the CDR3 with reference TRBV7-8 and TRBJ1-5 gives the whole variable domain GAGVSQSPRYKVAKRGQDVALRCDPISGHVSLFWYQQALGQGPEFLTYFQNEAQLDKSGLPSDRFFAERPEGSVSTLKIQRTQQEDSAVYLCASSVAGAGNQPQHFGDGTRLSIL.

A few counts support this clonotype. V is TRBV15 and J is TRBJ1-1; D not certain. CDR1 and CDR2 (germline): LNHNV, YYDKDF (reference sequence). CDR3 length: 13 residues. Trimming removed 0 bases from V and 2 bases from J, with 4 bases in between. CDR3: CATSREFNTEAFF. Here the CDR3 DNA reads TGTGCCACCAGCAGAGAATTCAACACTGAAGCTTTCTTT. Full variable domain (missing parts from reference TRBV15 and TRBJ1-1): DAMVIQNPRYQVTQFGKPVTLSCSQTLNHNVMYWYQQKSSQAPKLLFHYYDKDFNNEADTPDNFQSRRPNTSFCFLDIRSPGLGDTAMYLCATSREFNTEAFFGQGTRLTVV.

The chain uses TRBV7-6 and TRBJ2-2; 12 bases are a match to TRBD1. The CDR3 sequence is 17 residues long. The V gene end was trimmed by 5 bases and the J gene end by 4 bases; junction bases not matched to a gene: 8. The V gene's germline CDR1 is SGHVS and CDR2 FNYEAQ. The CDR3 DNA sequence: TGTGCCAGCAGCCGGGACAGGGGGCGAGAGAGCACCGGGGAGCTGTTTTTT. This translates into CASSRDRGRESTGELFF.

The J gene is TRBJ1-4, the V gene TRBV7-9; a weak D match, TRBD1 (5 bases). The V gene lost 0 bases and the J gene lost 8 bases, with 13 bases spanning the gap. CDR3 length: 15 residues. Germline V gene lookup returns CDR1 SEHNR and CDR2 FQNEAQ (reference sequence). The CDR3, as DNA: TGTGCCAGCAGCTTAGCGGATGGGGCAAGAGAAAAACTGTTTTTT. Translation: CASSLADGAREKLFF.

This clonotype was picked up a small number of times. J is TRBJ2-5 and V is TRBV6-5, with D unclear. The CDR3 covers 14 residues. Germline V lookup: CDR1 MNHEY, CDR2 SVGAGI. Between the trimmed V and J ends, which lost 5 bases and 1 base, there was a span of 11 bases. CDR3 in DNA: TGTGCCAGCAGTACCGACATGGGCCAAGAGACCCAGTACTTC. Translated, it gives CASSTDMGQETQYF.

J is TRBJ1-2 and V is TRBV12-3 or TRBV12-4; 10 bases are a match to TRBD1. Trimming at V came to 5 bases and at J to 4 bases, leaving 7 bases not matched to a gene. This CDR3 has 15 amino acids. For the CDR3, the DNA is TGTGCCAGCAGTCTCGGGACAGGGGAAGTCTATGGCTACACCTTC. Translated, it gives CASSLGTGEVYGYTF.